This T cell receptor (beta chain) emerged from a study of blood T cell repertoires in COVID-19. Study as a whole: Italy, Spain and the United States were the sources of the convalescent and acute COVID-19 samples. PBMCs, B-cell-depleted T cells, or T cells were the source of the cDNA or gDNA that made up the material.

The CDR3 has 12 residues. Trimming took 5 bases from V and 4 from J; bases not matched to a gene: 2. Authors' processing steps: For nucleated cells, counts were estimated from reference gene primer amplification. Repertoires were generated with immunoSEQ multiplex PCR, while TCRdb's copy carries only in-frame clones and drops some. Clone size and V and J calls were adopted from that table, with D and trimming inferred from the DNA. The table includes around 180,000 clones, roughly 80% detected once. In regard to this clone: This sample also contains other DNA sequences that code for the same CDR3.

V and J are TRBV12-3 or TRBV12-4 and TRBJ2-7; 7 bases match TRBD1. This sequence was found in a man aged 55 to 70 with active or convalescent COVID-19. The material sequenced was peripheral blood. CDR3 sequence reads: CASSLQGYEQYF. The CDR3 DNA follows: TGTGCCAGCAGTCTACAGGGGTACGAGCAGTACTTC.